Presented here are 29 T cell receptor beta chains from one specimen sequenced in a study of blood T cell repertoires in COVID-19. The method was immunoSEQ multiplex PCR; TCRdb's version includes in-frame clones alone and lacks a portion of them. This table holds 250,000 to 300,000 clones, less than 90% found once. Sequenced material: peripheral blood. The origin of the receptors is a man aged 55 to 70 who had recovered from COVID-19.

This sequence joins TRBV6-6 and TRBJ1-4; no clear D. The CDR3 has 14 amino acids. Germline V gene lookup returns CDR1 MNHNY and CDR2 SVGAGI (reference sequence). Trimming stripped 6 bases from V and 2 bases from J, with 10 bases between. The CDR3 bases are TGTGCCAGCAGGATTGTCGGGACTAATGAAAAACTGTTTTTT. Its translation is CASRIVGTNEKLFF.

The chain uses TRBV15 and TRBJ2-7; 8 bases map to TRBD1. Per germline, CDR1 LNHNV and CDR2 YYDKDF (reference sequence). V lost 0 bases and J lost 7; bases outside the gene matches: 2. This CDR3 contains 13 residues. CDR3 sequence: CATSRDQGAEQYF. For the CDR3, the DNA is TGTGCCACCAGCAGAGATCAGGGGGCGGAGCAGTACTTC.

The V and J genes are TRBV27 and TRBJ2-7, with a weak D call TRBD2 (5 bases). The germline V gene has CDR1 MNHEY and CDR2 SMNVEV (reference sequence). The CDR3 length is 15 residues. Trimming took off 2 bases at V and 1 base at J, with 12 bases between the two ends. CDR3 sequence reads: CASSLIRGGSYEQYF. The CDR3 DNA is TGTGCCAGCAGTTTAATACGGGGTGGGTCCTACGAGCAGTACTTC.

This chain links TRBV30 with TRBJ1-3; D may be TRBD1 (5 bases). Per germline, CDR1 GTSNPN and CDR2 SVGIG (reference sequence). Deletions cut 7 bases from V and 0 bases from J, with 10 bases between. The CDR3 extends over 13 amino acids. The DNA of the CDR3 is TGTGCCTCGACAGCCGGCTCTGGAAACACCATATATTTT. It codes for CASTAGSGNTIYF.

The table lists this clone with a few counts. The chain has TRBV11-2 and TRBJ2-7, with 8 bases matching TRBD1. This CDR3 contains 16 residues. After removal of 5 bases from V and 2 bases from J, the junction contained 11 bases not matched to a gene. From germline, CDR1 is SGHAT and CDR2 FQNNGV. The CDR3 reads CASSLYSGGFTYEQYF. CDR3 DNA sequence: TGTGCCAGCAGCCTTTATTCAGGGGGCTTTACCTACGAGCAGTACTTC.

J is TRBJ2-7 and V is TRBV27; TRBD2 matches at 7 bases. V shed 6 bases, J shed 2 bases, and the junction held 7 bases outside the gene matches. Looked up from germline, CDR1 is MNHEY and CDR2 is SMNVEV (reference sequence). The CDR3 length is 14 residues. The CDR3 bases are TGTGCCAGCAGGTCTCGCGGGAGAACCTACGAGCAGTACTTC. Translating gives CASRSRGRTYEQYF.

This chain joins TRBV5-4 and TRBJ2-7; no reliable D call. The V end lost 0 bases, the J end lost 3 bases, and 7 bases lay between the germline ends. CDR3 length: 13 amino acids. Germline V gives CDR1 SGHNT, CDR2 YYREEE (reference sequence). The CDR3 DNA sequence: TGTGCCAGCAGCTTGGACAGATACTACGAGCAGTACTTC. Amino acids: CASSLDRYYEQYF.

The CDR3 sequence: CASSQDSGAGNTIYF. The CDR3 coding sequence is TGTGCCAGCAGCCAAGATTCAGGGGCTGGAAACACCATATATTTT. J is TRBJ1-3 and V is TRBV3-1 (or the pseudogene TRBV3-2); perhaps TRBD1 as D (6 bases). The V gene lost 0 bases and the J gene lost 2 bases, with 8 bases spanning the gap. CDR1 and CDR2 (germline): LGHDT, YNNKEL (reference sequence). The CDR3 is 15 residues long.

The V gene is TRBV5-4, the J gene TRBJ2-5; weak D call: TRBD2 (6 bases). The CDR3 has 15 residues. Trimming shortened V by 2 bases and J by 3 bases, and 14 bases separated the two germline ends. CDR1 SGHNT and CDR2 YYREEE come from the germline V gene (reference sequence). CDR3 DNA: TGTGCCAGCAGCTTAAGGACTACCCAGAAAGAGACCCAGTACTTC. Translated, it gives CASSLRTTQKETQYF.

V and J are TRBV24-1 and TRBJ2-2; D is possibly TRBD1 (6 bases). The V end was cut by 5 bases, the J end by 9 bases, with 15 bases between. The CDR3 consists of 14 residues. Germline CDR1 reads KGHDR; CDR2 reads SFDVKD. The CDR3 spells CATSGRGHDRELFF. DNA for the CDR3: TGTGCCACCAGTGGCCGGGGACACGACAGGGAGCTGTTTTTT.

The rearrangement joins TRBV7-2 to TRBJ2-2; TRBD2 aligns across 7 bases. After removal of 7 bases from V and 5 bases from J, the junction contained 7 bases not matched to a gene. The germline V gene has CDR1 SGHTA and CDR2 FQGNSA. CDR3 size: 14 residues. DNA for the CDR3: TGTGCCAGCACGAGGGAGGGCGCGACCGGGGAGCTGTTTTTT. Translating it yields CASTREGATGELFF.

This clone appeared a single time. The genes are TRBV19 and TRBJ2-1; 9 positions match TRBD2. After removal of 6 bases from V and 8 bases from J, the junction contained 11 bases not matched to a gene. CDR1 LNHDA and CDR2 SQIVND come from the germline V gene (reference sequence). This CDR3 region has 15 residues. CDR3 amino acids: CASSRSGGILDEQFF. DNA for the CDR3: TGTGCCAGTAGCCGTAGCGGGGGAATATTGGATGAGCAGTTCTTC. Together with reference TRBV19 and TRBJ2-1, the CDR3 gives the full variable domain: DGGITQSPKYLFRKEGQNVTLSCEQNLNHDAMYWYRQDPGQGLRLIYYSQIVNDFQKGDIAEGYSVSREKKESFPLTVTSAQKNPTAFYLCASSRSGGILDEQFFGPGTRLTVL.

This rearrangement joins TRBV5-4 to TRBJ1-1, with 7 bases lining up with TRBD1. The CDR3 length is 15 residues. The J segment lost 6 bases and the V segment lost 1 base, leaving 9 bases of the junction unmatched. Germline assignment: CDR1 SGHNT and CDR2 YYREEE (reference sequence). Here the CDR3 reads CASSLNTGAFSEAFF. CDR3 coding DNA: TGTGCCAGCAGCTTGAACACAGGGGCTTTTTCTGAAGCTTTCTTT.

The CDR3 is CASSRIPGLADNEQFF. As DNA, the CDR3 is TGCGCCAGCAGCCGTATACCGGGACTAGCGGACAATGAGCAGTTCTTC. V gene TRBV4-1 combines with J gene TRBJ2-1, with 11 bases matching TRBD2. CDR3 length equals 16 residues. Germline V lookup: CDR1 MGHRA, CDR2 YSYEKL. The J segment lost 5 bases and the V segment lost 4 bases, leaving 7 bases of the junction unmatched.

The V and J genes are TRBV2 and TRBJ2-1; D is unresolved. V lost 2 bases to trimming and J lost 7 bases, with 21 bases between them. This CDR3 contains 17 residues. Germline CDR1 and CDR2: SNHLY and FYNNEI. The CDR3 loop is CASSEPPWRQTWNEQFF. In nucleotides, the CDR3 is TGTGCCAGCAGTGAACCGCCCTGGCGGCAGACGTGGAATGAGCAGTTCTTC.

This chain uses TRBV19 with TRBJ1-3, with D hard to call. The CDR3 covers 14 residues. The germline V and J ends were trimmed by 6 bases and 0 bases, with 9 bases remaining between them. Germline V CDR1 and CDR2: LNHDA, SQIVND (reference sequence). Here the CDR3 DNA reads TGTGCCAGTAGGAGGGAGAGCTCTGGAAACACCATATATTTT. Protein: CASRRESSGNTIYF.

As to this clone: The sample has other DNA sequences that encode this CDR3 too. The gene calls are TRBV29-1 and TRBJ1-2, with a weak D call TRBD1 (5 bases). This CDR3 is 12 amino acids long. Germline assignment: CDR1 SQVTM and CDR2 ANQGSEA. V was clipped by 4 bases and J by 2 bases, with 8 bases between them. CDR3 sequence: CSVVGGNYGYTF. The CDR3, as DNA: TGCAGCGTTGTGGGGGGGAACTATGGCTACACCTTC.

This sequence joins TRBV18 and TRBJ2-7; 8 positions agree with TRBD1. This CDR3 has 15 amino acids. Losses at the gene ends were 5 bases for V and 3 bases for J; bases not matched to a gene: 9. Germline V lookup: CDR1 KGHSH, CDR2 LQKENI. CDR3 DNA: TGTGCCAGCTCAACAGCCGGGACAGGCGGCTACGAGCAGTACTTC. This sequence encodes CASSTAGTGGYEQYF.

The chain uses TRBV28 and TRBJ2-5; possibly TRBD2 for D (5 bases). V was pared by 7 bases and J by 5 bases, with 23 bases between. This CDR3 spans 16 amino acids. From germline, CDR1 is MDHEN and CDR2 SYDVKM. CDR3 sequence: CASTPPPRVGGETQYF. The DNA for the CDR3 is TGTGCCAGCACCCCGCCTCCGAGGGTTGGAGGCGAGACCCAGTACTTC.

The chain joins TRBV5-1 to TRBJ2-1, with 8 bases that match TRBD2. The germline gives CDR1 SGHRS, CDR2 YFSETQ. Losses at the gene ends were 3 bases for V and 8 bases for J; bases not matched to a gene: 7. The CDR3 is 14 residues long. DNA for the CDR3: TGCGCCAGCAGCTCTAGCGGGTCTGGGGATGAGCAGTTCTTC. Its translation is CASSSSGSGDEQFF.

This rearrangement joins TRBV5-4 to TRBJ2-7, with 7 bases lining up with TRBD2. The CDR3 is 14 amino acids. The trim removed 0 bases at V and 7 bases at J, leaving 7 bases unmatched. Germline CDR1 is SGHNT and CDR2 is YYREEE (reference sequence). The CDR3 bases are TGTGCCAGCAGCTTGGGCGGGAGCCCTAAGGAGCAGTACTTC. As protein: CASSLGGSPKEQYF.

The chain couples TRBV18 to TRBJ1-6; 8 nucleotides agree with TRBD1. V trimming: 4 bases; J trimming: 10 bases; junction bases outside the gene matches: 6. The germline V gene encodes CDR1 KGHSH and CDR2 LQKENI. The CDR3 is 14 residues long. The CDR3 spells CASSRDRWGSPLHF. In DNA form, the CDR3 reads TGTGCCAGCTCACGGGACAGGTGGGGATCACCCCTCCACTTT.

This rearrangement joins TRBV7-9 to TRBJ1-5, with no clear D. Trimming stripped 1 base from V and 1 base from J, with 8 bases between. The CDR3 is 15 amino acids. The germline CDR1 and CDR2 sequences are SEHNR and FQNEAQ (reference sequence). The CDR3 coding sequence is TGTGCCAGCAGCTTAGGGTGGGAGAGCAATCAGCCCCAGCATTTT. This encodes CASSLGWESNQPQHF.

The chain joins TRBV6-5 to TRBJ1-2, with D hard to call. Trimming took 6 bases from V and 4 from J, leaving 15 bases between them. CDR3 length: 14 amino acids. CDR1 is MNHEY and CDR2 is SVGAGI in the germline V gene. The chain's CDR3 is CASRRTGVGYGYTF. CDR3 DNA sequence: TGTGCCAGCAGGCGCACTGGAGTAGGCTATGGCTACACCTTC.

This chain uses TRBV5-1 with TRBJ2-2, with D possibly matching TRBD1 (5 bases). Trimming took 4 bases from V and 1 from J, leaving 5 bases between them. Germline assignment: CDR1 SGHRS and CDR2 YFSETQ. CDR3 size: 13 residues. CDR3 sequence: CASSTGNTGELFF. Written as DNA, the CDR3 is TGCGCCAGCAGCACAGGGAACACCGGGGAGCTGTTTTTT.

This chain joins TRBV3-1 (or the pseudogene TRBV3-2) and TRBJ2-7, with 10 bases matching TRBD2. This CDR3 is 14 amino acids long. Germline trimming cut 1 base from V and 6 bases from J; bases unmatched to any gene: 3. CDR1 and CDR2 (germline): LGHDT, YNNKEL (reference sequence). The CDR3 region is CASSQVRTSGEQYF. The CDR3 DNA is TGTGCCAGCAGCCAAGTCAGGACTAGCGGCGAGCAGTACTTC.

The J gene is TRBJ1-4, the V gene TRBV28; 11 positions agree with TRBD1. V was clipped by 4 bases and J by 11 bases; unmatched bases: 12. The CDR3 covers 16 residues. CDR1 is MDHEN and CDR2 is SYDVKM in the germline V gene. The DNA for the CDR3 is TGTGCCAGCAGTTCACCCGGGACAGGGGGAAGAGGGAAACTGTTTTTT. As protein: CASSSPGTGGRGKLFF.

J is TRBJ2-3 and V is TRBV5-5; no definite D call. V dropped 0 bases and J dropped 1 base, with 6 bases sitting between them. CDR1 and CDR2 from the germline V gene are SGHKS and YYEKEE (reference sequence). The CDR3 totals 14 residues. CDR3 bases: TGTGCCAGCAGCTTGGAGCGCCGCACAGATACGCAGTATTTT. Translated, it gives CASSLERRTDTQYF.

The chain is built from TRBV15 and TRBJ2-5, with 7 nucleotides matching TRBD2. Germline assignment: CDR1 LNHNV and CDR2 YYDKDF (reference sequence). The J segment lost 5 bases and the V segment lost 1 base, leaving 7 bases of the junction unmatched. The CDR3 runs to 15 residues. The CDR3, as DNA: TGTGCCACCAGCAGAGGGGAGGGGCGCGGGGAGACCCAGTACTTC. Protein: CATSRGEGRGETQYF.